This TCR beta chain stems from a study of blood T cell repertoires in COVID-19. Study in general: Samples came from the United States, Italy and Spain, spanning acute and convalescent COVID-19. PBMCs, B-cell-depleted T cells, or T cells were the source of the cDNA or gDNA that made up the material.

Followed longitudinally, the Seattle patients had been enrolled during active infection. Per the germline V gene, CDR1 is MNHEY and CDR2 is SMNVEV (reference sequence). V lost 6 bases and J 0 bases, leaving 10 bases between the germline ends. This CDR3 region has 14 residues. Authors' methods: Researchers report that nucleated cell counts were estimated from reference gene primer amplification. Sequenced by immunoSEQ multiplex PCR; TCRdb stores in-frame clones only, minus some. Clone size and V and J calls were adopted from that table, with D and trimming inferred from the DNA. There are around 150,000 clones in the sample; 80% to 95% occur only once, and nearly 5% lies in the top ten. This clone appeared many times.

The TCR comes from a man aged 25 to 40 with COVID-19, enrolled during active disease. This sequence joins TRBV27 and TRBJ2-3; D not resolved. Input material: peripheral blood. CDR3 nucleotide sequence: TGTGCCAGCAGCCCTAGATCTAGCACAGATACGCAGTATTTT. It encodes CASSPRSSTDTQYF.